The 19 T cell receptor beta chains below were found in one sample sequenced in a study of T cell repertoires in cytomegalovirus infection. Each CDR3 protein is one row after TCRdb ran MiXCR on the reads. The sample consists of 650,000 to 900,000 distinct CDR3 sequences, around a third of them appearing once. These receptors are not linked to any known antigen. Sequenced material: cultured CD8+ T cells from PBMCs, taken from culture after CMV antigen stimulation. The receptor set was obtained from a human donor in good health (CMV status not recorded). Some clones in this sample may be carry-over from other donors' samples.

This clonotype was recorded once. J is TRBJ2-7 and V is TRBV6-5; 7 bases fit TRBD1. The CDR3 has 17 residues. V shed 0 bases and J 2 bases; nucleotides not matched to a gene: 10. CDR1 is MNHEY, CDR2 SVGAGI, per germline. This CDR3 is CASSYSRDSLFPYEQYF. The CDR3 coding sequence is TGTGCCAGCAGTTACTCCCGGGACAGTTTGTTTCCCTACGAGCAGTACTTC.

The rearrangement uses TRBV14 and TRBJ1-1; D not certain. The CDR3 is 12 residues long. V was clipped by 4 bases and J by 11 bases, with 14 bases between them. CDR1 SGHDN and CDR2 FVKESK come from the germline V gene. CDR3 loop: CASSPTKPEAFF. For the CDR3, the DNA is TGTGCCAGCAGCCCCACAAAACCCGAGGCTTTCTTT. Full variable domain (outside the CDR3, taken from reference TRBV14 and TRBJ1-1): EAGVTQFPSHSVIEKGQTVTLRCDPISGHDNLYWYRRVMGKEIKFLLHFVKESKQDESGMPNNRFLAERTGGTYSTLKVQPAELEDSGVYFCASSPTKPEAFFGQGTRLTVV.

The chain has TRBV12-3 or TRBV12-4 and TRBJ2-3; 9 positions agree with TRBD2. V trimming: 7 bases; J trimming: 3 bases; junction bases outside the gene matches: 11. There are 16 residues in the CDR3. CDR3 DNA: TGTGCCAGCACCCCGGGGGTAGCGGGGGCGACAGATACGCAGTATTTT. Its protein is CASTPGVAGATDTQYF.

The chain joins TRBV19 to TRBJ1-5; the D gene is possibly TRBD1 (6 bases). V lost 3 bases to trimming and J lost 6 bases, with 18 bases between them. Germline values: CDR1 LNHDA, CDR2 SQIVND (reference sequence). This CDR3 has 16 amino acids. The CDR3 coding sequence is TGTGCCAGTAGTATCCAGGGGCAGGGCTTCACTCAGCCCCAGCATTTT. Its protein product is CASSIQGQGFTQPQHF.

In regard to this clonotype: The junction shows a germline mismatch at one end, possibly a read error. CDR3 nucleotide sequence: TGTGCCAGCACTTTAGGGGCAGGGGGCAATCAGCCCCAGCATTTT. Protein sequence: CASTLGAGGNQPQHF. The rearrangement uses TRBV12-3 or TRBV12-4 and TRBJ1-5, with D perhaps TRBD1 (6 bases). This CDR3 is built from 15 residues.

This clonotype turned up a few times. The chain uses TRBV2 and TRBJ2-1; possibly TRBD2 for D (7 bases). Germline lookup yields CDR1 SNHLY and CDR2 FYNNEI. The CDR3 is made up of 17 amino acids. Deletions cut 0 bases from V and 9 bases from J, with 21 bases between. The CDR3 is CASSEAGDIAGESEQFF. The CDR3 DNA follows: TGTGCCAGCAGTGAAGCTGGGGACATCGCGGGGGAATCTGAGCAGTTCTTC.

This rearrangement joins TRBV27 to TRBJ2-1; a weak D match, TRBD2 (5 bases). CDR3 length equals 16 residues. The V and J ends lost 3 bases and 9 bases respectively, with 21 bases between them. Germline assignment: CDR1 MNHEY and CDR2 SMNVEV (reference sequence). CDR3: CASSFGRLASRGEQFF. The CDR3, as DNA: TGTGCCAGCAGTTTTGGTAGACTGGCAAGTCGGGGTGAGCAGTTCTTC.

The chain uses TRBV27 and TRBJ1-4; TRBD1 might be the D (5 bases). CDR1 is MNHEY, CDR2 SMNVEV, per germline (reference sequence). The V end was cut by 8 bases, the J end by 6 bases, with 16 bases between. The CDR3 sequence is 14 residues long. The CDR3 sequence is CASGPRGDHEKLFF. DNA for the CDR3: TGTGCCAGCGGCCCCCGCGGGGACCATGAAAAACTGTTTTTT.

The CDR3 bases are TGTGCCAGCAGTGTGGGACAGGGCCAGACCCAGTACTTC. Its protein product is CASSVGQGQTQYF. The chain uses TRBV6-8 and TRBJ2-5, with TRBD1 matching 9 bases. The germline gives CDR1 MNHGY, CDR2 SAAAGT. V was clipped by 5 bases and J by 6 bases; unmatched bases: 4. This CDR3 contains 13 residues.

The J gene is TRBJ2-7, the V gene TRBV4-1; D is tentatively TRBD1 or TRBD2 (5 bases each). Germline-derived CDR1 and CDR2 are MGHRA and YSYEKL. V was clipped by 0 bases and J by 3 bases, with 12 bases between them. The CDR3 is 15 amino acids. CDR3 amino acids: CASSQDLGRYYEQYV. CDR3 nucleotide sequence: TGCGCCAGCAGCCAAGATCTGGGACGATACTACGAGCAGTACGTC.

The chain is built from TRBV24-1 and TRBJ2-3, with D perhaps TRBD1 (6 bases). V was cut by 9 bases and J by 0 bases, with 21 bases left in between. Germline values: CDR1 KGHDR, CDR2 SFDVKD. The CDR3 is 17 residues long. In DNA form, the CDR3 reads TGTGCCACCCTGAGCAGAGCAGGGGCCCTTAGCACAGATACGCAGTATTTT. Protein product: CATLSRAGALSTDTQYF.

The chain couples TRBV10-3 to TRBJ1-1; D may be TRBD1 (5 bases). CDR3 length: 13 amino acids. Per germline, CDR1 ENHRY and CDR2 SYGVKD. Trimming removed 4 bases from V and 5 bases from J, with 11 bases in between. The CDR3 DNA reads as TGTGCCATCAGTGCAGGGTGGGGGACTGAAGCTTTCTTT. It encodes CAISAGWGTEAFF.

The rearrangement uses TRBV6-1 and TRBJ2-7, with D unclear. Germline CDR1 and CDR2: MNHNS and SASEGT. Trimming stripped 2 bases from V and 3 bases from J, with 5 bases between. This CDR3 is built from 12 residues. Here the CDR3 reads CASSEMGYEQYF. The CDR3, as DNA: TGTGCCAGCAGTGAAATGGGCTACGAGCAGTACTTC.

This chain links TRBV29-1 with TRBJ1-2; D gene unclear. V dropped 2 bases and J dropped 4 bases, with 11 bases sitting between them. Germline V gene lookup returns CDR1 SQVTM and CDR2 ANQGSEA. This CDR3 spans 13 amino acids. The CDR3 loop is CSVEWESAYGYTF. The CDR3 DNA reads as TGCAGCGTTGAATGGGAGAGCGCCTATGGCTACACCTTC.

This clonotype has more than one count but fewer than ten. The V gene is TRBV27, the J gene TRBJ2-5; 14 nucleotides align to TRBD2. CDR3 length equals 16 residues. Per germline, CDR1 MNHEY and CDR2 SMNVEV (reference sequence). V lost 5 bases, J lost 5 bases, and 7 bases stayed unmatched. This CDR3 is CASSLRLAGGHETQYF. The CDR3 nucleotides read TGTGCCAGCAGTCTACGACTAGCGGGGGGGCATGAGACCCAGTACTTC.

This clonotype was picked up a small number of times. The chain uses TRBV6-1 and TRBJ1-1, with D unclear. With 1 base removed from V and 5 bases from J, the gap between germline ends came to 11 bases. Germline CDR1 MNHNS, CDR2 SASEGT. This CDR3 comprises 14 residues. CDR3 loop: CASSEEPSWTEAFF. CDR3 DNA: TGTGCCAGCAGTGAAGAGCCCTCGTGGACTGAAGCTTTCTTT.

Comments on this clonotype: This may be a read error: a much more frequent sequence differs by one nucleotide. The chain carries TRBV7-6 and TRBJ2-7; the D gene is possibly TRBD2 (5 bases). The germline gives CDR1 SGHVS, CDR2 FNYEAQ. This CDR3 region has 14 residues. The CDR3 sequence: CVSSSEGPVDEQYF. The CDR3 DNA is TGTGTCAGCAGCTCAGAGGGCCCTGTGGACGAGCAGTACTTC. Full variable domain (rest looked up from reference TRBV7-6 and TRBJ2-7): GAGVSQSPRYKVTKRGQDVALRCDPISGHVSLYWYRQALGQGPEFLTYFNYEAQQDKSGLPNDRFSAERPEGSISTLTIQRTEQRDSAMYRCVSSSEGPVDEQYFGPGTRLTVT.

CDR3 protein: CASSQDPRAVAQYF. DNA of the CDR3: TGCGCCAGCAGCCAAGACCCCCGAGCGGTCGCGCAGTATTTT. The chain has TRBV4-1 and TRBJ2-3; D might be TRBD2 (5 bases). The germline CDR1 and CDR2 sequences are MGHRA and YSYEKL. The germline V and J ends were trimmed by 0 bases and 10 bases, with 14 bases remaining between them. The CDR3 spans 14 residues.

The gene calls are TRBV20-1 and TRBJ2-3; 13 bases agree with TRBD2. The CDR3 is 19 amino acids. V dropped 0 bases and J dropped 2; count of bases not matched to a gene: 11. Germline-derived CDR1 and CDR2 are DFQATT and SNEGSKA (reference sequence). The CDR3 DNA reads TGCAGTGCTAGAGACCTAAGGACTAGCGGGGGCGCTTACACAGATACGCAGTATTTT. Amino acid sequence: CSARDLRTSGGAYTDTQYF.